This T cell receptor (beta chain) was sequenced for a study of blood T cell repertoires in COVID-19. This CDR3 is 17 amino acids long. Germline V gives CDR1 MNHEY, CDR2 SVGEGT. The junction had 7 bases not matched to a gene; V was cut back by 5 bases and J by 6 bases. This clone was recorded once. Authors' processing steps: Amplification of reference gene primers provided the estimated nucleated cell counts. Data came from immunoSEQ multiplex PCR; TCRdb stores just in-frame clones and leaves some out. That table furnishes V, J and clone size, whereas the DNA furnished D and trimming. The profile shows fewer than 400,000 clones, approximately 82% of them singletons.

This chain connects TRBV6-2 or TRBV6-3 to TRBJ2-1; 16 bases align to TRBD2. The source is a young man with active or convalescent COVID-19. Specimen: peripheral blood. The DNA of the CDR3 is TGTGCCAGCAGTGGGGGGACTAGCGGGAGGGTGATCAATGAGCAGTTCTTC. Residues: CASSGGTSGRVINEQFF.